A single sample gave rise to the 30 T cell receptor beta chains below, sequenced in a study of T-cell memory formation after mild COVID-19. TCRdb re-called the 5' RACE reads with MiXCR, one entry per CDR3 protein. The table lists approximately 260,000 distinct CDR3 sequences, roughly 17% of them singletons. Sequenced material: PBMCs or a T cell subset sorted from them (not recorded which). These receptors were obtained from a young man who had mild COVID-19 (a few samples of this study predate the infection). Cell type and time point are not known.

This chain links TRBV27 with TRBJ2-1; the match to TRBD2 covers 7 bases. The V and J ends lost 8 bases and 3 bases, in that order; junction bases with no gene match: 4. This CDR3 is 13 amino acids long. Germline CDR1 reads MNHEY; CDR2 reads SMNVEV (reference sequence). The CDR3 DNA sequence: TGTGCCAGCGGACTAGAGTACTACAATGAGCAGTTCTTC. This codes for CASGLEYYNEQFF.

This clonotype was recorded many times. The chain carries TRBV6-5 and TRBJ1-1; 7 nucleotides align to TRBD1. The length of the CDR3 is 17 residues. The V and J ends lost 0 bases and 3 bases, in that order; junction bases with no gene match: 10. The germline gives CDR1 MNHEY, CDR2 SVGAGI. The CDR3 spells CASSYSGPQGVYTEAFF. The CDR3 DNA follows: TGTGCCAGCAGTTACTCGGGCCCCCAGGGGGTATACACTGAAGCTTTCTTT.

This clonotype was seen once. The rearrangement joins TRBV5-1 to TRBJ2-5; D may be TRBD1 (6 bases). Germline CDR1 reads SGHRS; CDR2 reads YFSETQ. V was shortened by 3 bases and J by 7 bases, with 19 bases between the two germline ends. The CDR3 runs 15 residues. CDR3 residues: CASSSDWTASGTQYF. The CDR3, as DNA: TGCGCCAGCAGCTCAGACTGGACAGCCTCGGGGACCCAGTACTTC.

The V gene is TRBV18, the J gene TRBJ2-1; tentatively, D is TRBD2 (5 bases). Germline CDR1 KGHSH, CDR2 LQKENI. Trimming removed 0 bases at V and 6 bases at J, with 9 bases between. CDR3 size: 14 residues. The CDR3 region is CASSPPSGSNEQFF. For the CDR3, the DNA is TGTGCCAGCTCACCACCGTCGGGGTCCAATGAGCAGTTCTTC.

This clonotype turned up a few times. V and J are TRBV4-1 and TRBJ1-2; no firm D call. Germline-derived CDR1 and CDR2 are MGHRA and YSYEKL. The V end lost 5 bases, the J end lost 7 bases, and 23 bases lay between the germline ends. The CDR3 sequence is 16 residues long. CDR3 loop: CASSGLGVTGVFGYTF. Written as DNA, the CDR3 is TGCGCCAGCAGCGGCCTCGGGGTTACGGGAGTCTTTGGCTACACCTTC.

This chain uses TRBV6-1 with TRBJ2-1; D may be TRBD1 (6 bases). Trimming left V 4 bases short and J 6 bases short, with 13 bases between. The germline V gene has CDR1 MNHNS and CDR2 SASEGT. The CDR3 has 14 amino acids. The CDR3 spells CASSGWTVVNEQFF. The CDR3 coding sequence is TGTGCCAGCAGTGGGTGGACAGTTGTCAATGAGCAGTTCTTC.

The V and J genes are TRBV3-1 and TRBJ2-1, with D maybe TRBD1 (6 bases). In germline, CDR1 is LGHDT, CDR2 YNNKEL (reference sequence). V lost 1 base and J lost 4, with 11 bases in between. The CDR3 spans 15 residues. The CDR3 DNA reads TGTGCCAGCAGCCAAGCGGGACAAAGATACAATGAGCAGTTCTTC. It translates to CASSQAGQRYNEQFF.

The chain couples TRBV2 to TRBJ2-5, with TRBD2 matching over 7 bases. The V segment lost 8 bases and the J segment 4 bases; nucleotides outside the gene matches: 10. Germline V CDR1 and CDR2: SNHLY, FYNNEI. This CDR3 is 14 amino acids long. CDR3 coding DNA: TGTGCCAGCGGAGGGGTGGGACTAACAGAGACCCAGTACTTC. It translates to CASGGVGLTETQYF.

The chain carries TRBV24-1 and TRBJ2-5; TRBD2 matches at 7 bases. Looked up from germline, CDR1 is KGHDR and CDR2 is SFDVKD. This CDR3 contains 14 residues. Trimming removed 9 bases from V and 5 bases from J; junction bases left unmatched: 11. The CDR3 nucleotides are TGTGCCACCTCAGTCGCAAGCGGGGAGGAGACCCAGTACTTC. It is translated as CATSVASGEETQYF.

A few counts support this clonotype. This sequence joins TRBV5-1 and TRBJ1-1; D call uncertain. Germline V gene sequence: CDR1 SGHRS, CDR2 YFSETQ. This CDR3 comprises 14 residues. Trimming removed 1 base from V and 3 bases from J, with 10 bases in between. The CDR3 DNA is TGCGCCAGCAGCTTGACCGACCCCGACACTGAAGCTTTCTTT. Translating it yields CASSLTDPDTEAFF. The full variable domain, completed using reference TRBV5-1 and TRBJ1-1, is KAGVTQTPRYLIKTRGQQVTLSCSPISGHRSVSWYQQTPGQGLQFLFEYFSETQRNKGNFPGRFSGRQFSNSRSEMNVSTLELGDSALYLCASSLTDPDTEAFFGQGTRLTVV.

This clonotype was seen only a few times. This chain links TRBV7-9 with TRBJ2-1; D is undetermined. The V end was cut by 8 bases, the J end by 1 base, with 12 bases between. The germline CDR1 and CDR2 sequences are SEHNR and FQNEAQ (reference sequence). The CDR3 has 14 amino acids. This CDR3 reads CASPDLGSYNEQFF. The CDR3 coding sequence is TGTGCCAGCCCAGACCTAGGTTCCTACAATGAGCAGTTCTTC.

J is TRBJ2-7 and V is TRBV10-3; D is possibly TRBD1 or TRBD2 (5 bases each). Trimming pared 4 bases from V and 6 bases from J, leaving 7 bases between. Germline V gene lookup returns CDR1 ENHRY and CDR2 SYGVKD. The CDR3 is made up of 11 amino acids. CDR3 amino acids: CAISGDVEQYF. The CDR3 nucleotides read TGTGCCATCAGTGGGGACGTCGAGCAGTACTTC.

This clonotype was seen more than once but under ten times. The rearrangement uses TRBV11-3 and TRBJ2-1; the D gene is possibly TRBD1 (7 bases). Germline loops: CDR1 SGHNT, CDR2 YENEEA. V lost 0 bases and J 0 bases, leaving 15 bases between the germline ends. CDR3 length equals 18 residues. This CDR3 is CASSLDQGGTSSYNEQFF. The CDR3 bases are TGTGCCAGCAGCTTAGATCAGGGGGGTACTAGCTCCTACAATGAGCAGTTCTTC.

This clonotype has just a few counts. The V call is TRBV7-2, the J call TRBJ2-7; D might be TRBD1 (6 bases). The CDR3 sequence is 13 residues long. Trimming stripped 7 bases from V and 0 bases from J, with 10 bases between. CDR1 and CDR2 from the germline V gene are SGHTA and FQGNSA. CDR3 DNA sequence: TGTGCCAGCACCCAGGGGACCTCCTACGAGCAGTACTTC. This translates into CASTQGTSYEQYF. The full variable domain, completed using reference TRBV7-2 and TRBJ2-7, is GAGVSQSPSNKVTEKGKDVELRCDPISGHTALYWYRQSLGQGLEFLIYFQGNSAPDKSGLPSDRFSAERTGGSVSTLTIQRTQQEDSAVYLCASTQGTSYEQYFGPGTRLTVT.

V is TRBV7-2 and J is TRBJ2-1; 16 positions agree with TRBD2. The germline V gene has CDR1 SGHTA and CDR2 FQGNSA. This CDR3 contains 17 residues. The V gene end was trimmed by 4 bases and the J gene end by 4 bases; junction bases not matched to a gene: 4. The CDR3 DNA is TGTGCCAGCAGCTACGGGACTAGCGGGGGGGCGTACAATGAGCAGTTCTTC. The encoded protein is CASSYGTSGGAYNEQFF.

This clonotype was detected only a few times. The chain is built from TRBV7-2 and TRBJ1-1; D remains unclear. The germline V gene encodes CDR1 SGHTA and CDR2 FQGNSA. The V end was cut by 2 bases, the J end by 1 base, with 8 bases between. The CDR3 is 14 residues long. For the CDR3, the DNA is TGTGCCAGCAGCTTAAATAACGAGAACACTGAAGCTTTCTTT. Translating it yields CASSLNNENTEAFF.

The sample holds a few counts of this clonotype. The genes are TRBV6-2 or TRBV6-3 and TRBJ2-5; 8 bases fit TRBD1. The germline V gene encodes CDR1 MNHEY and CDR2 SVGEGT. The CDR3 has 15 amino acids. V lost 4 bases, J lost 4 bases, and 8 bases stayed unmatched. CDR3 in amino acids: CASSSDREAPETQYF. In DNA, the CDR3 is TGTGCCAGCAGTTCGGACAGGGAGGCCCCAGAGACCCAGTACTTC.

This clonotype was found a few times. The CDR3 here is CASSLGGGTFF. CDR3 DNA sequence: TGTGCCAGCAGCCTAGGAGGGGGTACGTTCTTC. The genes are TRBV6-5 and TRBJ2-1, with D perhaps TRBD1 or TRBD2 (6 bases each). Germline V gives CDR1 MNHEY, CDR2 SVGAGI. The V end was cut by 6 bases, the J end by 15 bases, with 15 bases between. The CDR3 length is 11 residues.

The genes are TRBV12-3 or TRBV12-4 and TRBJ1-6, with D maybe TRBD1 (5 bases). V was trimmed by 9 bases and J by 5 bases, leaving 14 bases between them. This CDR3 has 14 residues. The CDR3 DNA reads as TGTGCCAGTGCAGGGTTTCCTAATAATTCACCCCTCCACTTT. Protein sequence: CASAGFPNNSPLHF.

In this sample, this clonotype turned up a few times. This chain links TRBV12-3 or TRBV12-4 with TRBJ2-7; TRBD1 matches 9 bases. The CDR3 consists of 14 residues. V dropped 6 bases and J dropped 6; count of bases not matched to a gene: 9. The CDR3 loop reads CASRSQGAKAEQYF. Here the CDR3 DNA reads TGTGCCAGCAGGTCACAGGGGGCTAAGGCCGAGCAGTACTTC.

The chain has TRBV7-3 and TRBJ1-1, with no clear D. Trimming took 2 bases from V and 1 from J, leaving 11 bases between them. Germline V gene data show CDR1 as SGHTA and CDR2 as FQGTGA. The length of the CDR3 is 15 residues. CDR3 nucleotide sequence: TGTGCCAGCAGCTTATTACCGGCCCCGAACACTGAAGCTTTCTTT. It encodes CASSLLPAPNTEAFF.

The CDR3 region is CASSLVQDSYEQYF. CDR3 nucleotide sequence: TGTGCCAGCAGCTTAGTTCAGGACTCCTACGAGCAGTACTTC. This rearrangement joins TRBV7-6 to TRBJ2-7, with D uncertain. CDR1 is SGHVS, CDR2 FNYEAQ, per germline. The V end lost 1 base, the J end lost 0 bases, and 7 bases lay between the germline ends. There are 14 residues in the CDR3. Supplemented by reference TRBV7-6 and TRBJ2-7, the full variable domain reads GAGVSQSPRYKVTKRGQDVALRCDPISGHVSLYWYRQALGQGPEFLTYFNYEAQQDKSGLPNDRFSAERPEGSISTLTIQRTEQRDSAMYRCASSLVQDSYEQYFGPGTRLTVT.

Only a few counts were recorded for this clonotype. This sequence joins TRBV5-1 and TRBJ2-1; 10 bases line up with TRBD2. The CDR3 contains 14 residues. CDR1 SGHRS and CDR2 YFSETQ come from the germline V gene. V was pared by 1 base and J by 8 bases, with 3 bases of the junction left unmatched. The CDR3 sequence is CASSLQRGGDEQFF. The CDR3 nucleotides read TGCGCCAGCAGCTTGCAGCGGGGGGGCGATGAGCAGTTCTTC. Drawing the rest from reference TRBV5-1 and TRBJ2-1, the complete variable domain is KAGVTQTPRYLIKTRGQQVTLSCSPISGHRSVSWYQQTPGQGLQFLFEYFSETQRNKGNFPGRFSGRQFSNSRSEMNVSTLELGDSALYLCASSLQRGGDEQFFGPGTRLTVL.

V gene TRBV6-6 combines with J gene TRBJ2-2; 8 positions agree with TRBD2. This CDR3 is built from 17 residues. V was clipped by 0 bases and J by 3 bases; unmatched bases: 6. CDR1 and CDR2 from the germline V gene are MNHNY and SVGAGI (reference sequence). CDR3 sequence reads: CASSYSRGGRDTGELFF. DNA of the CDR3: TGTGCCAGCAGTTACTCCCGCGGGGGGCGGGACACCGGGGAGCTGTTTTTT.

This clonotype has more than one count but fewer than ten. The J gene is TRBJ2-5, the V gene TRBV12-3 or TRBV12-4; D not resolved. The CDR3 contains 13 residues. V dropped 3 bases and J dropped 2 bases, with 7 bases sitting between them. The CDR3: CASSFSVQETQYF. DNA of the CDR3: TGTGCCAGCAGTTTTTCGGTGCAAGAGACCCAGTACTTC.

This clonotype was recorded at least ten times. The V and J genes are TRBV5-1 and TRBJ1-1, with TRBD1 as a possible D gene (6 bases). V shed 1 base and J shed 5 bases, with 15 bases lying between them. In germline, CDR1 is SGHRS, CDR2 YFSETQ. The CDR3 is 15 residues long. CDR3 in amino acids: CASSLIPGARTEAFF. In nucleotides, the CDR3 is TGCGCCAGCAGCTTGATTCCGGGGGCACGGACTGAAGCTTTCTTT.

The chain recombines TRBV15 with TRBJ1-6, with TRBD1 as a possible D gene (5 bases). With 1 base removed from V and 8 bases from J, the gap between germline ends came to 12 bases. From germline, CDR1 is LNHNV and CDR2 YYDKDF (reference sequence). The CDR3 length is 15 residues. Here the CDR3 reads CATSRGLGEYSPLHF. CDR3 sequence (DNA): TGTGCCACCAGCAGAGGGCTGGGGGAATATTCACCCCTCCACTTT.

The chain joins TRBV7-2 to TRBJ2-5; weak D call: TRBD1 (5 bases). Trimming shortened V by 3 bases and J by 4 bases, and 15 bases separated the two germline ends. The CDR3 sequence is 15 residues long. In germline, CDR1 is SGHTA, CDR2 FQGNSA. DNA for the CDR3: TGTGCCAGCAGCTTCCAGGGTAGCTTAACAGAGACCCAGTACTTC. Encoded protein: CASSFQGSLTETQYF.

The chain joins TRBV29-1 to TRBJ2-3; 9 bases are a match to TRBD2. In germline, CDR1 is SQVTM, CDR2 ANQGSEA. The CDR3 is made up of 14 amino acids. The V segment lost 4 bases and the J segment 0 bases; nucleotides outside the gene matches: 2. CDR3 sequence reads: CSVVTSGSTDTQYF. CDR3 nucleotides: TGCAGCGTTGTGACTAGCGGAAGCACAGATACGCAGTATTTT.

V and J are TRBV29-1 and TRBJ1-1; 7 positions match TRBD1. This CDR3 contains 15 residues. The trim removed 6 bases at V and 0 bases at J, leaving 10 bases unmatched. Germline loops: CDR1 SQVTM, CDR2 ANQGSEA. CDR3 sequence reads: CSVATRQGLNTEAFF. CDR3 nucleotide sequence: TGCAGCGTGGCAACTAGACAGGGTTTGAACACTGAAGCTTTCTTT. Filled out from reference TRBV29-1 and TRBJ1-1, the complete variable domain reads SAVISQKPSRDICQRGTSLTIQCQVDSQVTMMFWYRQQPGQSLTLIATANQGSEATYESGFVIDKFPISRPNLTFSTLTVSNMSPEDSSIYLCSVATRQGLNTEAFFGQGTRLTVV.